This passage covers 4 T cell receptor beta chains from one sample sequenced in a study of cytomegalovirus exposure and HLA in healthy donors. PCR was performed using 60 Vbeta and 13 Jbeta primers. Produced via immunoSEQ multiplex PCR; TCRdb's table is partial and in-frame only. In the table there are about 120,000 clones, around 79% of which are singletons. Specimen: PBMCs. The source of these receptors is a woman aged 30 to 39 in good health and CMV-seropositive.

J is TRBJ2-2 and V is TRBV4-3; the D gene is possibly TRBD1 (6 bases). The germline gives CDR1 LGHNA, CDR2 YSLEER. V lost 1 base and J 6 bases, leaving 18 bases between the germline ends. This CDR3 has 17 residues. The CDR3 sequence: CASSQGGTGLYAGELFF. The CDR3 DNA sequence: TGCGCCAGCAGCCAAGGGGGAACAGGGTTGTATGCCGGGGAGCTGTTTTTT.

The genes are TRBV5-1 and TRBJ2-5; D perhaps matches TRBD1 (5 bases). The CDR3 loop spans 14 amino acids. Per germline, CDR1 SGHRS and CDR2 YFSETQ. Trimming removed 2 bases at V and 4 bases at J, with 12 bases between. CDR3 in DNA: TGCGCCAGCAGCTTCGGCACAGGTGGAGAGACCCAGTACTTC. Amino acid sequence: CASSFGTGGETQYF.

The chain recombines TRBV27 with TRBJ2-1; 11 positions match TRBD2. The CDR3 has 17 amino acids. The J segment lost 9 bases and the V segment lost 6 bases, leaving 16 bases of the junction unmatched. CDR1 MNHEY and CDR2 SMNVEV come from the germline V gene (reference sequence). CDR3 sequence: CASRILSGGAKNGEQFF. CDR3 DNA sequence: TGTGCCAGCAGAATCCTTAGCGGGGGGGCCAAAAATGGTGAGCAGTTCTTC.

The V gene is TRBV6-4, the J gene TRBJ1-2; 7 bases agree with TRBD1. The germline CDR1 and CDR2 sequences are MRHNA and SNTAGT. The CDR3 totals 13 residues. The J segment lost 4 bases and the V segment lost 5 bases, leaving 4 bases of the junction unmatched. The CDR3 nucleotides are TGTGCCAGCAGTATGACAGGGCTCTATGGCTACACCTTC. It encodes CASSMTGLYGYTF.